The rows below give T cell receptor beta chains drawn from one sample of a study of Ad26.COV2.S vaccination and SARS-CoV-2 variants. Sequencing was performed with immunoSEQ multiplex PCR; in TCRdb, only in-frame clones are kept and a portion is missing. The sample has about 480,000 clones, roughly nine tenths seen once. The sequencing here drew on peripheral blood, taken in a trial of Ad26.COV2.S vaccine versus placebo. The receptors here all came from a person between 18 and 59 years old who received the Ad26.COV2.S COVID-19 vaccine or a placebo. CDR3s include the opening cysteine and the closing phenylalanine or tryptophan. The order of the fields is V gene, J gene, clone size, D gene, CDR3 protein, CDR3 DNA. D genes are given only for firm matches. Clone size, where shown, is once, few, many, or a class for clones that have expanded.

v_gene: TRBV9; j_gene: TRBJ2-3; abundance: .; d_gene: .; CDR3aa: CASSVEGFRTDTQYF; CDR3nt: TGTGCCAGCAGCGTAGAGGGGTTCCGCACAGATACGCAGTATTTT
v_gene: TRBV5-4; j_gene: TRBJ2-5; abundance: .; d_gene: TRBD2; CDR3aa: CASSKERLAGQETQYF; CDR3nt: TGTGCCAGCAGCAAGGAGAGACTAGCGGGACAAGAGACCCAGTACTTC
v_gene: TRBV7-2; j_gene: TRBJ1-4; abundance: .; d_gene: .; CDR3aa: CASSPTLGGDEKLFF; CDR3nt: TGTGCCAGCAGCCCAACTTTGGGGGGTGATGAAAAACTGTTTTTT
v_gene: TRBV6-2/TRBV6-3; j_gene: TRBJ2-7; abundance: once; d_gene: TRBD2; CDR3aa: CASSYLLGASGTYEQYF; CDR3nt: TGTGCCAGCAGTTACCTCCTTGGGGCTAGCGGGACGTACGAGCAGTACTTC
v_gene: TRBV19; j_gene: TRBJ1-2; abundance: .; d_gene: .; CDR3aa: CASSTWDESNYGYTF; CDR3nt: TGTGCCAGTAGTACGTGGGACGAGTCTAACTATGGCTACACCTTC
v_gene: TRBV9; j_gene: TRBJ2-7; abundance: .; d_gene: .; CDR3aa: CASSVRGGDGEQYF; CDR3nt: TGTGCCAGCAGCGTACGTGGAGGAGACGGTGAGCAGTACTTC
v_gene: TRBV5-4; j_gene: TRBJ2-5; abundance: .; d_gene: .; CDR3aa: CASSSQGGETQYF; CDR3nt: TGTGCCAGCAGCTCTCAGGGGGGGGAGACCCAGTACTTC
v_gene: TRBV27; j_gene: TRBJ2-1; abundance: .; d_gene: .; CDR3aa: CASSLKPTRGNEQFF; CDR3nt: TGTGCCAGCAGTTTAAAGCCTACCCGGGGGAATGAGCAGTTCTTC
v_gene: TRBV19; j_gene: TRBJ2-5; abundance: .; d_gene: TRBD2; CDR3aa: CASSIVAGGETQYF; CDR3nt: TGTGCCAGTAGTATTGTAGCGGGAGGGGAGACCCAGTACTTC
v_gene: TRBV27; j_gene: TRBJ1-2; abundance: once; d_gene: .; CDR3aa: CASSLGGSGNGYTF; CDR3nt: TGTGCCAGCAGTTTAGGGGGGTCAGGCAATGGCTACACCTTC
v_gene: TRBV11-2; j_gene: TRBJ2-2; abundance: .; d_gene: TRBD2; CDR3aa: CASSPRTSGTTGELFF; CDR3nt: TGTGCCAGCAGCCCCCGGACTAGCGGTACCACCGGGGAGCTGTTTTTT
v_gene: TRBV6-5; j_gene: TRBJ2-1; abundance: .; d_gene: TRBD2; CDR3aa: CASSQLAGGGNEQFF; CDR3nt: TGTGCCAGCAGCCAACTAGCGGGAGGAGGGAATGAGCAGTTCTTC
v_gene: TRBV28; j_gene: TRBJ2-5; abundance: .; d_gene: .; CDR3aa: CASSLLAWETQYF; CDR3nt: TGTGCCAGCAGTTTACTGGCGTGGGAGACCCAGTACTTC
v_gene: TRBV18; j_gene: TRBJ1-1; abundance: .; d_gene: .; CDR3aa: CASSPKSSGSNTEAFF; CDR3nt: TGTGCCAGCTCACCGAAAAGCTCAGGGAGCAACACTGAAGCTTTCTTT
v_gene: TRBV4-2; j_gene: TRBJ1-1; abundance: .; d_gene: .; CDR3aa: CASSQEPRNTEAFF; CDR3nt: TGTGCCAGCAGCCAAGAACCGAGGAACACTGAAGCTTTCTTT
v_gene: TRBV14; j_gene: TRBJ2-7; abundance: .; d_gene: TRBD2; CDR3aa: CASSQGLAGGSSYEQYF; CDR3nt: TGTGCCAGCAGCCAAGGGCTAGCGGGAGGTTCCTCCTACGAGCAGTACTTC
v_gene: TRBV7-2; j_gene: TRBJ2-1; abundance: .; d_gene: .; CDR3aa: CASSPDPNAYNEQFF; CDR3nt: TGTGCCAGCAGCCCCGACCCGAATGCCTACAATGAGCAGTTCTTC
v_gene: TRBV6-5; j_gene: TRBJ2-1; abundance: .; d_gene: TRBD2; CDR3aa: CASSSLAGVNNEQFF; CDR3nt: TGTGCCAGCAGTTCCCTAGCGGGAGTTAACAATGAGCAGTTCTTC
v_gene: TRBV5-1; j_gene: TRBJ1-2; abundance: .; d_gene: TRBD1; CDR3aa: CASREGGADYGYTF; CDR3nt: TGCGCCAGCAGGGAAGGGGGCGCGGATTATGGCTACACCTTC
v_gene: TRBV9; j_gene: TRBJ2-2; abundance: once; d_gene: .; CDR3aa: CASSVVGPGVTGELFF; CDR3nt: TGTGCCAGCAGCGTAGTAGGACCTGGGGTCACCGGGGAGCTGTTTTTT
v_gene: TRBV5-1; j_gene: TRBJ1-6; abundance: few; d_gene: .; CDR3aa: CASTPGRINSPLHF; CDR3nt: TGCGCCAGCACCCCAGGACGGATCAATTCACCCCTCCACTTT
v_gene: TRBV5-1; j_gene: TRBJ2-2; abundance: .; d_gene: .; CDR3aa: CASTNLGGNTGELFF; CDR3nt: TGCGCCAGCACTAATCTGGGGGGGAACACCGGGGAGCTGTTTTTT
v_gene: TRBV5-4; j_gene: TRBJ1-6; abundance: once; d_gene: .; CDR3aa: CASSLRLQGLGSPLHF; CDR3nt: TGTGCCAGCAGCCTTCGCTTACAGGGTTTAGGATCACCCCTCCACTTT
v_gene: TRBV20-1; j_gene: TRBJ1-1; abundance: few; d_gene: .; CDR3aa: CSARENTEAFF; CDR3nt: TGCAGTGCTAGGGAGAACACTGAAGCTTTCTTT
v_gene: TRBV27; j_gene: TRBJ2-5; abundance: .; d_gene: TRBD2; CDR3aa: CASSLSGNQETQYF; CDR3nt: TGTGCCAGCAGTCTTAGCGGGAACCAAGAGACCCAGTACTTC
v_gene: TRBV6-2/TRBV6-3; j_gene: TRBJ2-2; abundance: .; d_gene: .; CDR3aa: CASSPTGGIGELFF; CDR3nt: TGTGCCAGCAGTCCAACCGGGGGAATCGGGGAGCTGTTTTTT
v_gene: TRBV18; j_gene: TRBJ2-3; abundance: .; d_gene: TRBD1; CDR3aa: CASSPRDRNTDTQYF; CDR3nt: TGTGCCAGCTCACCCCGGGACAGGAACACAGATACGCAGTATTTT
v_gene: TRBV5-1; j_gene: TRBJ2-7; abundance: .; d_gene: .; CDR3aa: CASSLLSGSYEQYF; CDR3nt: TGCGCCAGCAGCTTGTTGTCGGGATCCTACGAGCAGTACTTC
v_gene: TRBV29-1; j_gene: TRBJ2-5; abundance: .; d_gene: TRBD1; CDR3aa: CSADRHQETQYF; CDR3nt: TGCAGCGCGGACAGGCACCAAGAGACCCAGTACTTC
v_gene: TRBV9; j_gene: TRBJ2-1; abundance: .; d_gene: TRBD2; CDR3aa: CASSLTGTSVNEQFF; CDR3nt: TGTGCCAGCAGCCTTACCGGGACTAGCGTCAATGAGCAGTTCTTC
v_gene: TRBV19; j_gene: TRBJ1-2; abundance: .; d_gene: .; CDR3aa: CASSKGLSPANYGYTF; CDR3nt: TGTGCCAGTAGTAAGGGACTCAGCCCAGCTAACTATGGCTACACCTTC
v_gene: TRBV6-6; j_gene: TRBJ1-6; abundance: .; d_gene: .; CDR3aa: CASRWGADSNSPLHF; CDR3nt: TGTGCCAGCAGATGGGGGGCCGACAGTAATTCACCCCTCCACTTT
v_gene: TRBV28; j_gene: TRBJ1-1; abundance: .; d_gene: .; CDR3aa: CASSLSVGTEAFF; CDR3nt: TGTGCCAGCAGTTTATCAGTCGGAACTGAAGCTTTCTTT
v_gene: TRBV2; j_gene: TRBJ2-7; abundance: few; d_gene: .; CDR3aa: CASLQGGGALPNF; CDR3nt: TGTGCCAGCCTCCAGGGGGGGGGCGCCCTCCCGAACTTC
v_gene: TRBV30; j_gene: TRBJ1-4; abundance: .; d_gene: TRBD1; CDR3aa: CAWRLTGGATNEKLFF; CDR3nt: TGTGCCTGGAGGCTCACAGGGGGGGCAACTAATGAAAAACTGTTTTTT
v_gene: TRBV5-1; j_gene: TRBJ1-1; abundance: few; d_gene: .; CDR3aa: CASSPAARTNTEAFF; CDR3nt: TGCGCCAGCAGCCCAGCGGCTCGGACAAACACTGAAGCTTTCTTT
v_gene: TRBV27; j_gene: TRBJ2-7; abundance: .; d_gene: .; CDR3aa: CASSRGPPVYEQYF; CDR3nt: TGTGCCAGCAGCCGCGGACCCCCCGTCTACGAGCAGTACTTC
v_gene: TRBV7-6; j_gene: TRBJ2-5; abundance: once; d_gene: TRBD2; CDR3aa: CASSFSSGAQETQYF; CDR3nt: TGTGCCAGCAGCTTCTCTAGCGGGGCCCAAGAGACCCAGTACTTC
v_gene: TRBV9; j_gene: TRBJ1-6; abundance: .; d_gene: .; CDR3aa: CASSALWYNSPLHF; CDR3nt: TGTGCCAGCAGCGCCCTCTGGTATAATTCACCCCTCCACTTT
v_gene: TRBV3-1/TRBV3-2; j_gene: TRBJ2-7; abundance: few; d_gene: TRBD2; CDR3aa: CASSQVASGFYEQYF; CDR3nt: TGTGCCAGCAGCCAAGTGGCTAGCGGATTCTACGAGCAGTACTTC
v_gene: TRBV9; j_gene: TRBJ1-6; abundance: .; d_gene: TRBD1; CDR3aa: CASSGQGRWFSPLHF; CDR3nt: TGTGCCAGCAGCGGACAGGGGAGGTGGTTCTCACCCCTCCACTTT
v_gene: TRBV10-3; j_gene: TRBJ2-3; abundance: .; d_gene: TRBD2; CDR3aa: CAISLGTSASGDTQYF; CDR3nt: TGTGCCATCAGTCTAGGAACTAGCGCATCAGGGGATACGCAGTATTTT
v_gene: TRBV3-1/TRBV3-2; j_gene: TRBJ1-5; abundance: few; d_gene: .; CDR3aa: CASSHPPPGRAPQHF; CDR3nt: TGTGCCAGCAGCCACCCACCGCCGGGCAGGGCGCCCCAGCATTTT
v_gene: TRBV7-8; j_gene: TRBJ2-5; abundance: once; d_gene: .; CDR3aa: CASSPTLEGQYF; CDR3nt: TGTGCCAGCAGCCCGACTTTGGAGGGCCAGTACTTC
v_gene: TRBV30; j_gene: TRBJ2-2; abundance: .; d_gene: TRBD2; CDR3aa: CAWSVTHSGRGELFF; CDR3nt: TGTGCCTGGAGTGTAACCCACAGCGGGAGGGGGGAGCTGTTTTTT
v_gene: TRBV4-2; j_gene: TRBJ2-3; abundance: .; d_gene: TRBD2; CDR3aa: CASSRQLAGGTTATDTQYF; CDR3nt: TGTGCCAGCAGCCGCCAACTAGCGGGAGGGACCACGGCCACAGATACGCAGTATTTT
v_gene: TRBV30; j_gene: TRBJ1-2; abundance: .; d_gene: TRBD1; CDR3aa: CAWSEGQVDGYTF; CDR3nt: TGTGCCTGGAGTGAAGGACAGGTAGATGGCTACACCTTC
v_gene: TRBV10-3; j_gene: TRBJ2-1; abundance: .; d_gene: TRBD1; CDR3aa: CATKPGQGNNEQFF; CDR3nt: TGTGCCACTAAACCGGGACAGGGGAACAATGAGCAGTTCTTC
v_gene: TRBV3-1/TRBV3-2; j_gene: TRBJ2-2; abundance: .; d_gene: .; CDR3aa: CASSLSRGPGELFF; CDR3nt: TGTGCCAGCAGCCTGTCCAGGGGTCCCGGGGAGCTGTTTTTT
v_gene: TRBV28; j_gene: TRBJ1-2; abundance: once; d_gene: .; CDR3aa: CASSLQGRRYGYTF; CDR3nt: TGTGCCAGCAGTTTACAGGGGCGCAGGTATGGCTACACCTTC
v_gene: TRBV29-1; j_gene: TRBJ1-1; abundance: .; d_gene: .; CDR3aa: CSVASRGIAEAFF; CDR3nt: TGCAGCGTTGCGAGCAGGGGAATTGCTGAAGCTTTCTTT